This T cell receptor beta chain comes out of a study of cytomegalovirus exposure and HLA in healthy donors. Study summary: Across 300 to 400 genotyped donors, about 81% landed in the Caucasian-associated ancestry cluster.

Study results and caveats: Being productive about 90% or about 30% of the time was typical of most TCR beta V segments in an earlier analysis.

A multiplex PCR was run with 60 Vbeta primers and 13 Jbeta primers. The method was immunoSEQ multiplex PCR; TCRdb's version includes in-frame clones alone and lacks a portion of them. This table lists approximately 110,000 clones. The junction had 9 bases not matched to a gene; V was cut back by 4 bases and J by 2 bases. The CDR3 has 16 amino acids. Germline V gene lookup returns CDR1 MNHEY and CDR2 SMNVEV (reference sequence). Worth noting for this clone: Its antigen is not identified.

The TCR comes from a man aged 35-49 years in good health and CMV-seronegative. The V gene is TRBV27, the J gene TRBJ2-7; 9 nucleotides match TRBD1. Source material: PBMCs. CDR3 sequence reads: CASSSLGTGIAYEQYF. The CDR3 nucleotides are TGTGCCAGCAGTTCCCTCGGGACAGGGATTGCCTACGAGCAGTACTTC.